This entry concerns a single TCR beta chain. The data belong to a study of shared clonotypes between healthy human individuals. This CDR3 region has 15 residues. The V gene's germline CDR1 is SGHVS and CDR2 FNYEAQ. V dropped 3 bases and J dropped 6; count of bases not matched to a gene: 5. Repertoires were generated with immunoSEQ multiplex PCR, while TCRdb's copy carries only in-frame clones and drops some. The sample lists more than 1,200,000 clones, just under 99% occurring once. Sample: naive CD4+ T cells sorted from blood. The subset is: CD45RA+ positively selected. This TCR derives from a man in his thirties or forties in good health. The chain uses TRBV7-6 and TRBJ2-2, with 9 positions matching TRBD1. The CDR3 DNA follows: TGTGCCAGCAGCTTTTTCGACAGGGGGGCCGGGGAGCTGTTTTTT. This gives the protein CASSFFDRGAGELFF. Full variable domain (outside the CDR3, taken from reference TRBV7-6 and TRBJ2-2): GAGVSQSPRYKVTKRGQDVALRCDPISGHVSLYWYRQALGQGPEFLTYFNYEAQQDKSGLPNDRFSAERPEGSISTLTIQRTEQRDSAMYRCASSFFDRGAGELFFGEGSRLTVL.